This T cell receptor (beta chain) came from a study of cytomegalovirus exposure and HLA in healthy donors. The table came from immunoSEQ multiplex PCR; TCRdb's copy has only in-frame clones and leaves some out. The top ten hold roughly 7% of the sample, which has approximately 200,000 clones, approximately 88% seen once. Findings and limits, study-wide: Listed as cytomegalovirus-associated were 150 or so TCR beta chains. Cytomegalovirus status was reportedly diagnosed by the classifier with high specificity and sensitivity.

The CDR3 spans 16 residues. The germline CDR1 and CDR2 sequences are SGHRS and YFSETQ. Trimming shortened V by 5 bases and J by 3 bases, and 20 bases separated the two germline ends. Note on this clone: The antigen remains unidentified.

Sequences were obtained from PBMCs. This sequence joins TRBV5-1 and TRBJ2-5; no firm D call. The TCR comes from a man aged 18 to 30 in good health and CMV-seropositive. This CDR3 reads CASSPGEVPDEETQYF. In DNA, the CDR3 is TGCGCCAGCAGTCCTGGCGAGGTCCCTGACGAAGAGACCCAGTACTTC.